One T cell receptor beta chain is described in this entry. Germline CDR1 is LGHNT and CDR2 is FRNRAP. This CDR3 has 14 amino acids. V dropped 6 bases and J dropped 10; count of bases not matched to a gene: 9. Individuals aged roughly 18 to 95 years were recruited from 24 US areas. Categorization into cohorts depended on clinical history that participants reported. The sample is drawn from a study of blood T cell repertoires in COVID-19. Across the study: The United States, Italy and Spain supplied acute and convalescent COVID-19 samples.

Sequencing was performed with immunoSEQ multiplex PCR; in TCRdb, only in-frame clones are kept and a portion is missing. This sample has about 280,000 clones, with around 84% found just once. The receptor's source is a woman in her 50s who had recovered from COVID-19. Sequences were obtained from PBMCs or T cells enriched from blood (not recorded which). V gene TRBV12-5 combines with J gene TRBJ1-6; 7 bases agree with TRBD1. The CDR3 nucleotides read TGTGCTAGTGGCCCCGACAGGGTCGGGTCACCCCTCCACTTT. Protein sequence: CASGPDRVGSPLHF.